This T cell receptor (beta chain) originates from a study of cytotoxic CD8 clonotypes in ibrutinib-treated CLL. Only in-frame clones appear in the TCRdb table, and some are missing; sequencing was by immunoSEQ multiplex PCR. The sample lists approximately 130,000 clones; around 84% were seen once. The CDR3 covers 14 residues. Germline values: CDR1 SGHAT, CDR2 FQNNGV. Trimming shortened V by 2 bases and J by 5 bases, and 12 bases separated the two germline ends. This clonotype was obtained from a human donor with chronic lymphocytic leukemia. The chain couples TRBV11-2 to TRBJ1-1, with D unresolved. The sample was PBMCs, taken after 24 months of ibrutinib treatment. CDR3 sequence: CASSLFSGGTEAFF. Here the CDR3 DNA reads TGTGCCAGCAGCTTATTCTCGGGAGGGACTGAAGCTTTCTTT.